What follows are 16 T cell receptor beta chains derived from one specimen sequenced in a study of cytomegalovirus exposure and HLA in healthy donors. This PCR relied on a set of 60 Vbeta primers and 13 Jbeta primers. Sequenced by immunoSEQ multiplex PCR; TCRdb stores in-frame clones only, minus some. Found here are under 150,000 clones, around 78% of them singletons; the top ten hold over 1.5%. Sequenced material: PBMCs. All receptors come from a middle-aged man in good health and CMV-seronegative.

This clone was detected only once. CDR3 sequence (DNA): TGCGCCAGCACCCCACTGACAGGGCTGAACACTGAAGCTTTCTTT. It yields the protein CASTPLTGLNTEAFF. This rearrangement joins TRBV5-1 to TRBJ1-1, with TRBD1 matching 7 bases. Germline V lookup: CDR1 SGHRS, CDR2 YFSETQ. The CDR3 runs to 15 residues. The trim removed 6 bases at V and 0 bases at J, leaving 8 bases unmatched. The full variable domain, with the rest looked up from reference TRBV5-1 and TRBJ1-1, is KAGVTQTPRYLIKTRGQQVTLSCSPISGHRSVSWYQQTPGQGLQFLFEYFSETQRNKGNFPGRFSGRQFSNSRSEMNVSTLELGDSALYLCASTPLTGLNTEAFFGQGTRLTVV.

The gene calls are TRBV21-1 and TRBJ1-2; the table calls TRBD1, which could not be checked here. TRBV21-1 represents a pseudogene. This CDR3 has 10 residues. This CDR3 reads CASRQGRYTF. CDR3 nucleotides: TGTGCCAGCCGACAGGGTCGCTACACCTTC.

The chain couples TRBV19 to TRBJ2-7, with 7 bases fitting TRBD1. This CDR3 comprises 14 residues. Germline-derived CDR1 and CDR2 are LNHDA and SQIVND (reference sequence). Unmatched junction bases numbered 4, after V lost 5 bases and J lost 0 bases. For the CDR3, the DNA is TGTGCCAGTAGTGAGGGGACAGCCTCCTACGAGCAGTACTTC. It encodes CASSEGTASYEQYF. The variable domain in full, completed from reference TRBV19 and TRBJ2-7, reads DGGITQSPKYLFRKEGQNVTLSCEQNLNHDAMYWYRQDPGQGLRLIYYSQIVNDFQKGDIAEGYSVSREKKESFPLTVTSAQKNPTAFYLCASSEGTASYEQYFGPGTRLTVT.

The V and J genes are TRBV6-5 and TRBJ1-5; TRBD1 matches at 9 bases. V was pared by 5 bases and J by 10 bases, with 9 bases of the junction left unmatched. This CDR3 comprises 14 residues. Germline-derived CDR1 and CDR2 are MNHEY and SVGAGI. The CDR3 bases are TGTGCCAGCAGTCCCGGGACAGGGTTTAGCCCCCAGCATTTT. Encoded protein: CASSPGTGFSPQHF.

This chain joins TRBV15 and TRBJ1-1, with D unresolved. This CDR3 is 12 amino acids long. V lost 1 base and J 10 bases, leaving 10 bases between the germline ends. The germline V gene has CDR1 LNHNV and CDR2 YYDKDF (reference sequence). The CDR3 DNA follows: TGTGCCACCAGCAGAGTTAATTCCCCAGCTTTCTTT. Translation: CATSRVNSPAFF.

This clone was seen once. This sequence joins TRBV19 and TRBJ2-7, with 11 bases aligning to TRBD2. V was pared by 5 bases and J by 9 bases, with 9 bases of the junction left unmatched. The CDR3 extends over 14 amino acids. Germline assignment: CDR1 LNHDA and CDR2 SQIVND (reference sequence). CDR3 nucleotides: TGTGCCAGTAGTTTCTCTACTAGCGGGAGAGGGCAGTACTTC. Translation gives CASSFSTSGRGQYF. The variable domain in full, completed from reference TRBV19 and TRBJ2-7, reads DGGITQSPKYLFRKEGQNVTLSCEQNLNHDAMYWYRQDPGQGLRLIYYSQIVNDFQKGDIAEGYSVSREKKESFPLTVTSAQKNPTAFYLCASSFSTSGRGQYFGPGTRLTVT.

The chain combines TRBV7-2 with TRBJ1-2; D uncertain. V was clipped by 5 bases and J by 6 bases, with 10 bases between them. This CDR3 is 12 amino acids long. Germline assignment: CDR1 SGHTA and CDR2 FQGNSA. CDR3 coding DNA: TGTGCCAGCAGCATAGTTCGAGATGGCTACACCTTC. It translates to CASSIVRDGYTF.

Regarding this clone: Mismatch with germline at one junction end may stem from a read error. This chain connects TRBV7-9 to TRBJ1-1; D not certain. There are 15 residues in the CDR3. CDR1 and CDR2 (germline): SEHNR, FQNEAQ (reference sequence). CDR3 nucleotide sequence: TGTTCCAGCAGCCTAAAATCGGGATATTTGGCTGAAGCTTTCTTT. The encoded protein is CSSSLKSGYLAEAFF. Looking up the rest from reference TRBV7-9 and TRBJ1-1 gives the full variable domain: DTGVSQNPRHKITKRGQNVTFRCDPISEHNRLYWYRQTLGQGPEFLTYFQNEAQLEKSRLLSDRFSAERPKGSFSTLEIQRTEQGDSAMYLCSSSLKSGYLAEAFFGQGTRLTVV.

The chain couples TRBV5-1 to TRBJ2-3, with 10 bases identical to TRBD2. V lost 4 bases and J lost 1; bases outside the gene matches: 3. This CDR3 comprises 15 residues. Germline loops: CDR1 SGHRS, CDR2 YFSETQ. This CDR3 reads CASSPGTSGTDTQYF. The CDR3 nucleotides read TGCGCCAGCAGCCCCGGGACTAGCGGCACAGATACGCAGTATTTT.

The V and J genes are TRBV11-3 and TRBJ2-5; D is perhaps TRBD2 (6 bases). Looked up from germline, CDR1 is SGHNT and CDR2 is YENEEA. The CDR3 spans 14 residues. Trimming pared 2 bases from V and 3 bases from J, leaving 10 bases between. DNA of the CDR3: TGTGCCAGCAGCTTATCAGGCGGGAAAGAGACCCAGTACTTC. Protein sequence: CASSLSGGKETQYF.

The chain links TRBV11-3 to TRBJ2-7; maybe TRBD2 (5 bases). CDR1 SGHNT and CDR2 YENEEA come from the germline V gene. The CDR3 totals 12 residues. V lost 5 bases to trimming and J lost 5 bases, with 10 bases between them. This CDR3 reads CASSGSLNEQYF. The CDR3 DNA is TGTGCCAGCAGCGGGAGTCTCAACGAGCAGTACTTC.

J is TRBJ2-7 and V is TRBV5-1; D may be TRBD1 (5 bases). The CDR3 extends over 15 amino acids. V lost 2 bases, J lost 0 bases, and 12 bases lay in between. Germline CDR1 is SGHRS and CDR2 is YFSETQ. In nucleotides, the CDR3 is TGCGCCAGCAGCTTCAAGATAGGACACTCCTACGAGCAGTACTTC. This sequence encodes CASSFKIGHSYEQYF.

The chain carries TRBV7-9 and TRBJ2-1, with a possible D match to TRBD2 (5 bases). The length of the CDR3 is 13 residues. Germline lookup yields CDR1 SEHNR and CDR2 FQNEAQ (reference sequence). The V end was cut by 6 bases, the J end by 6 bases, with 12 bases between. The CDR3 DNA is TGTGCCAGCAGACCTGCTAGCACCAATGAGCAGTTCTTC. Protein: CASRPASTNEQFF.

The chain has TRBV2 and TRBJ2-2; the match to TRBD1 covers 11 bases. The CDR3 is 14 residues long. Per germline, CDR1 SNHLY and CDR2 FYNNEI. Trimming cost V 10 bases and J 4 bases; bases outside gene matches: 5. The CDR3 spells CAIRDRGTTGELFF. The DNA for the CDR3 is TGTGCCATCCGGGACAGGGGGACCACCGGGGAGCTGTTTTTT.

This clone appeared a few times. This chain links TRBV21-1 with TRBJ1-2; the listed D gene, TRBD1, was not tested against the DNA. TRBV21-1 is marked as a pseudogene. This CDR3 has 14 residues. CDR3 DNA: TGTGCCAGCAGCAAGGCAGGGAATTACTATGGCTACACCTTC. Protein product: CASSKAGNYYGYTF.

The V gene is TRBV7-3, the J gene TRBJ2-7, with 9 positions matching TRBD2. The CDR3 length is 19 residues. Germline-derived CDR1 and CDR2 are SGHTA and FQGTGA. V was pared by 4 bases and J by 3 bases, with 19 bases of the junction left unmatched. The CDR3 DNA is TGTGCCAGCAGCTCAACCCCCGGGCGGGAGGGCCATTATTGCTACGAGCAGTACTTC. Translation: CASSSTPGREGHYCYEQYF.